This TCR beta chain was identified during a study of shared clonotypes between healthy human individuals. Sorted-subset replicate PCR reactions contained around 220 ng DNA, corresponding to some 30,000 T cell genomes. Measured with immunoSEQ multiplex PCR; TCRdb has only the in-frame clones, and not every one. Among about 2.4 million clones listed, around nine tenths were seen once. Trimming removed 3 bases at V and 4 bases at J, with 13 bases between. The CDR3 consists of 15 residues. The germline V gene encodes CDR1 MNHEY and CDR2 SMNVEV (reference sequence). This TCR was sampled from a man aged 18 to 29 in good health. The source material was naive CD4+ T cells sorted from blood. Subset in this sample: CD45RA+ positively selected. V usage is TRBV27 and J usage is TRBJ2-1; a weak D match, TRBD1 (6 bases). This chain's CDR3 is CASSLGHPRYNEQFF. The CDR3 bases are TGTGCCAGCAGTTTGGGACACCCCCGATACAATGAGCAGTTCTTC.